These 16 T cell receptor beta chains share one sample of origin, sequenced in a study of brain T cells in children with intractable seizures. Here immunoSEQ multiplex PCR was the method, and the copy in TCRdb shows in-frame clones only, minus some. The sample lists about 40,000 clones; around 90% were seen once. The specimen comprised peripheral blood, sampled at surgery. The receptors shown here come from a girl aged 2-10 years with tuberous sclerosis and intractable seizures.

The chain combines TRBV2 with TRBJ2-1; 7 nucleotides line up with TRBD2. The CDR3 sequence is 14 residues long. Germline V gene sequence: CDR1 SNHLY, CDR2 FYNNEI. With 6 bases clipped from V and 4 bases from J, the junction kept 6 bases outside the gene matches. Here the CDR3 reads CASSREAGYNEQFF. The DNA for the CDR3 is TGTGCCAGCAGCCGGGAGGCGGGGTACAATGAGCAGTTCTTC. The full variable domain, rest sourced from reference TRBV2 and TRBJ2-1, is EPEVTQTPSHQVTQMGQEVILRCVPISNHLYFYWYRQILGQKVEFLVSFYNNEISEKSEIFDDQFSVERPDGSNFTLKIRSTKLEDSAMYFCASSREAGYNEQFFGPGTRLTVL.

The chain recombines TRBV28 with TRBJ2-5, with D perhaps matching TRBD1 or TRBD2 (5 bases each). Germline V gives CDR1 MDHEN, CDR2 SYDVKM. The V and J ends lost 7 bases and 1 base respectively, with 13 bases between them. The CDR3 is 14 amino acids. CDR3 coding DNA: TGTGCCAGCACCATCGGGGCAGCCCAAGAGACCCAGTACTTC. Amino acids: CASTIGAAQETQYF.

The genes are TRBV12-5 and TRBJ1-2, with 9 positions matching TRBD1. The CDR3 is 14 residues long. Germline loops: CDR1 LGHNT, CDR2 FRNRAP. Trimming at V came to 3 bases and at J to 4 bases, leaving 3 bases not matched to a gene. This chain's CDR3 is CASGFDRGVYGYTF. Written as DNA, the CDR3 is TGTGCTAGTGGTTTCGACAGGGGGGTCTATGGCTACACCTTC.

V and J are TRBV27 and TRBJ1-2; 8 bases are shared with TRBD1. This CDR3 comprises 14 residues. Losses at the gene ends were 6 bases for V and 4 bases for J; bases not matched to a gene: 7. Germline CDR1 MNHEY, CDR2 SMNVEV (reference sequence). CDR3 in amino acids: CASRTTGEAYGYTF. CDR3 DNA: TGTGCCAGCAGAACGACAGGGGAGGCCTATGGCTACACCTTC.

V is TRBV29-1 and J is TRBJ1-1; 8 bases agree with TRBD1. The CDR3 has 13 residues. Germline assignment: CDR1 SQVTM and CDR2 ANQGSEA. V dropped 4 bases and J dropped 7; count of bases not matched to a gene: 8. The CDR3 coding sequence is TGCAGCGTTGTGGAGACAGGGGTCGTTGAAGCTTTCTTT. Its protein product is CSVVETGVVEAFF.

The gene calls are TRBV15 and TRBJ1-4; no definite D call. The CDR3 runs to 12 residues. Looked up from germline, CDR1 is LNHNV and CDR2 is YYDKDF (reference sequence). The V gene lost 2 bases and the J gene lost 4 bases, with 2 bases spanning the gap. CDR3 in DNA: TGTGCCACCAGCAGAAATAATGAAAAACTGTTTTTT. Its protein is CATSRNNEKLFF. Full variable domain (rest looked up from reference TRBV15 and TRBJ1-4): DAMVIQNPRYQVTQFGKPVTLSCSQTLNHNVMYWYQQKSSQAPKLLFHYYDKDFNNEADTPDNFQSRRPNTSFCFLDIRSPGLGDTAMYLCATSRNNEKLFFGSGTQLSVL.

The chain couples TRBV4-1 to TRBJ1-1; weak D call: TRBD1 (5 bases). The CDR3 contains 18 residues. Trimming removed 4 bases at V and 0 bases at J, with 21 bases between. Germline V gene sequence: CDR1 MGHRA, CDR2 YSYEKL. This CDR3 is CASSPELAGWGMNTEAFF. The CDR3 DNA follows: TGCGCCAGCAGCCCCGAGCTGGCAGGGTGGGGGATGAACACTGAAGCTTTCTTT.

This clone has just a few counts. The chain carries TRBV5-4 and TRBJ1-2; D uncertain. Germline-derived CDR1 and CDR2 are SGHNT and YYREEE (reference sequence). Trimming took 0 bases from V and 2 from J, leaving 8 bases between them. This CDR3 comprises 14 residues. For the CDR3, the DNA is TGTGCCAGCAGCTTGGCACTCACGAACTATGGCTACACCTTC. It specifies CASSLALTNYGYTF.

This clone was picked up one time. The chain is built from TRBV3-1 (or the pseudogene TRBV3-2) and TRBJ1-1; the D is unclear. Deletions cut 1 base from V and 4 bases from J, with 1 base between. The CDR3 contains 11 residues. Germline CDR1 is LGHDT and CDR2 is YNNKEL (reference sequence). In DNA, the CDR3 is TGTGCCAGCAGCCAAGCCACTGAAGCTTTCTTT. It translates to CASSQATEAFF.

V gene TRBV28 combines with J gene TRBJ2-4; TRBD2 might be the D (6 bases). The CDR3 loop spans 15 amino acids. Trimming removed 5 bases at V and 0 bases at J, with 11 bases between. Germline assignment: CDR1 MDHEN and CDR2 SYDVKM. The CDR3 loop is CASSQAGSAKNIQYF. The CDR3 bases are TGTGCCAGCAGTCAAGCGGGTTCAGCCAAAAACATTCAGTACTTC.

The J gene is TRBJ1-2, the V gene TRBV4-1, with TRBD1 matching over 8 bases. The V gene end was trimmed by 1 base and the J gene end by 8 bases; junction bases not matched to a gene: 6. In germline, CDR1 is MGHRA, CDR2 YSYEKL. This CDR3 spans 14 amino acids. In DNA form, the CDR3 reads TGCGCCAGCAGCCAAGCCGACAGGGGAGGAGGCTACACCTTC. Residues: CASSQADRGGGYTF.

The V call is TRBV28, the J call TRBJ1-4; no definite D call. The CDR3 runs 14 residues. Germline values: CDR1 MDHEN, CDR2 SYDVKM. Trimming shortened V by 9 bases and J by 0 bases, and 11 bases separated the two germline ends. Here the CDR3 DNA reads TGTGCCAGTACAGAAAGTGCAACTAATGAAAAACTGTTTTTT. It translates to CASTESATNEKLFF. Combining the CDR3 with reference TRBV28 and TRBJ1-4 gives the whole variable domain DVKVTQSSRYLVKRTGEKVFLECVQDMDHENMFWYRQDPGLGLRLIYFSYDVKMKEKGDIPEGYSVSREKKERFSLILESASTNQTSMYLCASTESATNEKLFFGSGTQLSVL.

The chain recombines TRBV19 with TRBJ1-1; D not certain. Trimming removed 6 bases at V and 3 bases at J, with 11 bases between. The CDR3 sequence is 13 residues long. Germline values: CDR1 LNHDA, CDR2 SQIVND (reference sequence). The CDR3 bases are TGTGCCAGTAGCCACCCACCGGACACTGAAGCTTTCTTT. Amino acid sequence: CASSHPPDTEAFF.

This chain links TRBV19 with TRBJ1-2; D is undetermined. CDR1 and CDR2 (germline): LNHDA, SQIVND (reference sequence). Trimming took 3 bases from V and 2 from J, leaving 10 bases between them. The CDR3 is 14 residues long. The CDR3 is CASSMKAANYGYTF. The CDR3 nucleotides read TGTGCCAGTAGTATGAAGGCAGCCAACTATGGCTACACCTTC.

V and J are TRBV30 and TRBJ1-6, with D hard to call. The CDR3 has 15 amino acids. The V end lost 3 bases, the J end lost 7 bases, and 16 bases lay between the germline ends. The germline V gene has CDR1 GTSNPN and CDR2 SVGIG (reference sequence). The CDR3 here is CAWSATKRGNSPLHF. CDR3 in DNA: TGTGCCTGGAGCGCCACGAAACGCGGCAATTCACCCCTCCACTTT.

This chain links TRBV12-5 with TRBJ2-7, with 14 bases identical to TRBD2. V lost 4 bases to trimming and J lost 2 bases; unmatched junction nucleotides: 1. This CDR3 has 15 amino acids. The germline CDR1 and CDR2 sequences are LGHNT and FRNRAP. CDR3 loop: CASGWGLAGAYEQYV. In DNA form, the CDR3 reads TGTGCTAGTGGTTGGGGACTAGCGGGGGCCTACGAGCAGTACGTC.